The 5 T cell receptor beta chains in this list originate from one sample, sequenced in a study of T cells in women clearing cervical HPV infection (dated by TCRdb to between 2017 and 2018). Libraries came from the immunoSEQ multiplex PCR assay. Here the immuneACCESS table is served through TCRdb, limited to in-frame sequences with V and J called. Missing clones are a known gap in these copies; in checked studies unresolved V genes cover under half, and the rest lacks a known reason. This sample's listing comprises about 40,000 clones. In total, the top ten clones hold less than 7% of the sample. Sequenced sample: blood buffy coat. The source is a woman between 18 and 70 years old with a cervical HPV16 infection that either progressed to CIN3+ or cleared (not recorded which).

The DNA read from the CDR3 is TGCGCCAGCAGCTGGGGGCCAATGGACCTCTCCGAG. Amino acid sequence: CASSWGPMDLSE. The CDR3 in its entirety is CASSWGPMDLSEQYF. The chain is built from TRBV5-1 and TRBJ2-7, with a possible D match to TRBD1 (6 bases). The read falls 3 residues short of the CDR3 end, and the missing part is taken from the germline J gene. V shed 3 bases and J shed 6 bases, with 19 bases lying between them. The CDR3 has 15 amino acids. The germline CDR1 and CDR2 sequences are SGHRS and YFSETQ. Variable domain in full (rest from reference TRBV5-1 and TRBJ2-7): KAGVTQTPRYLIKTRGQQVTLSCSPISGHRSVSWYQQTPGQGLQFLFEYFSETQRNKGNFPGRFSGRQFSNSRSEMNVSTLELGDSALYLCASSWGPMDLSEQYFGPGTRLTVT.

As concerns this clone: Coverage ceases 3 residues before the CDR3 finishes, and the germline J gene fills in the end. The V and J genes are TRBV19 and TRBJ1-2, with 12 nucleotides matching TRBD1. The germline V gene has CDR1 LNHDA and CDR2 SQIVND (reference sequence). This CDR3 is 14 amino acids long. CDR3 sequence reads: CASSLGTGGNDYTF. The covered CDR3 bases are TGTGCCAGTAGCCTAGGGACAGGGGGCAATGAC.

The CDR3 bases that were read are TGTGCCAGCAGCCCTGGACAGGGGGGAAATGAAAAA. It specifies CASSPGQGGNEK. The whole CDR3 is CASSPGQGGNEKLFF. J is TRBJ1-4 and V is TRBV5-4; 10 positions agree with TRBD1. The CDR3 extends 3 residues past the end of the read, so its final part is completed from the germline J gene. The V segment lost 4 bases and the J segment 5 bases; nucleotides outside the gene matches: 5. There are 15 residues in the CDR3. Looked up from germline, CDR1 is SGHNT and CDR2 is YYREEE (reference sequence). The full variable domain, completed using reference TRBV5-4 and TRBJ1-4, is ETGVTQSPTHLIKTRGQQVTLRCSSQSGHNTVSWYQQALGQGPQFIFQYYREEENGRGNFPPRFSGLQFPNYSSELNVNALELDDSALYLCASSPGQGGNEKLFFGSGTQLSVL.

A note on this clone: Read sequence stops 3 residues before the CDR3 end, and the germline J gene provides the missing end. V is TRBV6-1 and J is TRBJ1-5, with D possibly being TRBD1 (6 bases). The CDR3 runs 18 residues. In germline, CDR1 is MNHNS, CDR2 SASEGT. V lost 0 bases and J lost 6, with 21 bases in between. CDR3 DNA, as far as it was read: TGTGCCAGCAGTGAAGCTTCCTGGGCCTCCAGGGGCGGTCAGCCC. Translating gives CASSEASWASRGGQP. The entire CDR3 reads CASSEASWASRGGQPQHF.

Comments on this clone: With the read ending 3 residues before the CDR3 end, the germline J gene is used to fill in that end. This chain joins TRBV6-1 and TRBJ1-6; 8 bases align to TRBD1. Per germline, CDR1 MNHNS and CDR2 SASEGT. Germline trimming cut 4 bases from V and 5 bases from J; bases unmatched to any gene: 1. This CDR3 contains 14 residues. The chain's CDR3 is CASSGQGNNSPLHF. The covered CDR3 bases are TGTGCCAGCAGTGGACAGGGGAATAATTCACCC.